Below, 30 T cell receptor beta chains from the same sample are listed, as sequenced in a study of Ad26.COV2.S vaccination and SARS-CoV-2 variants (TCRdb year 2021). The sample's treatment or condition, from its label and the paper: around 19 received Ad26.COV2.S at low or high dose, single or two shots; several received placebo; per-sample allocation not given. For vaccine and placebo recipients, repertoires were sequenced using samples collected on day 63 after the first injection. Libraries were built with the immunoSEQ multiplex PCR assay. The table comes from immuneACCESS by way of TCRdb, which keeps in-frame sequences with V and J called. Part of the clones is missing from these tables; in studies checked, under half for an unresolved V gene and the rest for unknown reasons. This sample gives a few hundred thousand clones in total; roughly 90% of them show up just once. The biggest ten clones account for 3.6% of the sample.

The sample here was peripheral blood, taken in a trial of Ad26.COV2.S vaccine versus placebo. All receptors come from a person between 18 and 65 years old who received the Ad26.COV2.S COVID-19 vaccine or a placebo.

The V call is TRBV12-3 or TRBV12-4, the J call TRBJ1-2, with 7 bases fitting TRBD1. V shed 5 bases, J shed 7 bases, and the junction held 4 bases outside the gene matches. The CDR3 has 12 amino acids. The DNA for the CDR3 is TGTGCCAGCAGTCGGGACAGCCCTGGCTACACCTTC. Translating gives CASSRDSPGYTF.

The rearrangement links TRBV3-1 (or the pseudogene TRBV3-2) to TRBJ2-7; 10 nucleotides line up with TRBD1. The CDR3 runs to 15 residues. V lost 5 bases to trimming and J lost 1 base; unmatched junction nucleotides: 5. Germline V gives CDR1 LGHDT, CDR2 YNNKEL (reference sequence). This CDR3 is CASSYGTGASYEQYF. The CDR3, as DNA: TGTGCCAGCAGCTACGGGACAGGGGCTTCCTACGAGCAGTACTTC.

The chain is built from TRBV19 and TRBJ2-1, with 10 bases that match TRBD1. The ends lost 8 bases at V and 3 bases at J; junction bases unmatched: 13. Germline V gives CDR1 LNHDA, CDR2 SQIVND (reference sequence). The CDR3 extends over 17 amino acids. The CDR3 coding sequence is TGTGCCAGTTTTGACAGGGGGCAGGGGGCCGTCTACAATGAGCAGTTCTTC. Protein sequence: CASFDRGQGAVYNEQFF.

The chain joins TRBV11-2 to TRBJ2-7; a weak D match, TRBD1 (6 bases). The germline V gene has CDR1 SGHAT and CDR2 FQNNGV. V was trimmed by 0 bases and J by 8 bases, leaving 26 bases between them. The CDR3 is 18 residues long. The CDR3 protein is CASSLEVRAAQGVPQQYF. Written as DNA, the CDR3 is TGTGCCAGCAGCTTAGAGGTTCGGGCGGCACAGGGAGTGCCGCAGCAGTACTTC.

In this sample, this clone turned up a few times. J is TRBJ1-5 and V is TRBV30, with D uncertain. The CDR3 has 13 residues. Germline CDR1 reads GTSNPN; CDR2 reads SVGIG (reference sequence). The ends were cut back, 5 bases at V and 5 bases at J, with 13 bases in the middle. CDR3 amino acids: CAWAQGNDQPQHF. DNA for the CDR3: TGTGCCTGGGCCCAAGGGAACGATCAGCCCCAGCATTTT.

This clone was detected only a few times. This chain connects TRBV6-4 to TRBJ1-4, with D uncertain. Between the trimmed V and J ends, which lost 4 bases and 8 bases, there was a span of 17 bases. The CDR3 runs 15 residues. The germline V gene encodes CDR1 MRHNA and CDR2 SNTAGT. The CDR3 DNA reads TGTGCCAGCAGTGCCGCCCGGGGAAGAGGAGAAAAACTGTTTTTT. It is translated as CASSAARGRGEKLFF.

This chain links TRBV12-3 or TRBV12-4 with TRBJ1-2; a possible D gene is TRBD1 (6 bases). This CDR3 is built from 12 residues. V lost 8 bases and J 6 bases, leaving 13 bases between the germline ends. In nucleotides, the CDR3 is TGTGCCAGCCTAACAGGGCTTCATGGCTACACCTTC. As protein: CASLTGLHGYTF.

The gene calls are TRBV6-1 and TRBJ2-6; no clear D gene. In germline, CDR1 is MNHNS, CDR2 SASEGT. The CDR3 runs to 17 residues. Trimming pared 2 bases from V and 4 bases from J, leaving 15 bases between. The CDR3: CASSESRSRSGANVLTF. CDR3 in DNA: TGTGCCAGCAGTGAATCCCGTTCAAGGTCAGGGGCCAACGTCCTGACTTTC.

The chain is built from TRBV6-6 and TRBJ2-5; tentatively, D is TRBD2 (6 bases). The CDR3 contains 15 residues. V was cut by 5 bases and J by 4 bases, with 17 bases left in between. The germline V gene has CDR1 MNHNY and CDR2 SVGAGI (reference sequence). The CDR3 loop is CASSPPGGGRETQYF. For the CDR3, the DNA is TGTGCCAGCAGTCCCCCTGGAGGAGGGAGAGAGACCCAGTACTTC.

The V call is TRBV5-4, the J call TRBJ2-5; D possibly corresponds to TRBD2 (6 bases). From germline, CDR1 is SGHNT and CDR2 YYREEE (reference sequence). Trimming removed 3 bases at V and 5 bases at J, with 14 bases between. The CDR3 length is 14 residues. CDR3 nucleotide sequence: TGTGCCAGCAGCTCCAACACAGGAGGGGAGACCCAGTACTTC. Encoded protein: CASSSNTGGETQYF. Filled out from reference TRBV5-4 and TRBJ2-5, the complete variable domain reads ETGVTQSPTHLIKTRGQQVTLRCSSQSGHNTVSWYQQALGQGPQFIFQYYREEENGRGNFPPRFSGLQFPNYSSELNVNALELDDSALYLCASSSNTGGETQYFGPGTRLLVL.

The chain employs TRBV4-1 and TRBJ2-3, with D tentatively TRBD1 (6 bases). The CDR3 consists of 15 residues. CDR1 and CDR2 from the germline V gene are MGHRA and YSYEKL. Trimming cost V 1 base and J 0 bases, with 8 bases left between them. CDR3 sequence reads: CASSQVQGSTDTQYF. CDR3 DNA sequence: TGCGCCAGCAGCCAAGTTCAGGGGAGCACAGATACGCAGTATTTT.

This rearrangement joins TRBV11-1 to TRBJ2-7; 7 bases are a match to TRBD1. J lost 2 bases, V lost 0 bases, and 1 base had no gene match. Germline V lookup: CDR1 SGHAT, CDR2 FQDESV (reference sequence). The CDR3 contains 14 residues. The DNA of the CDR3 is TGTGCCAGCAGCTTAGCCCAGGGGGCCTACGAGCAGTACTTC. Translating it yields CASSLAQGAYEQYF.

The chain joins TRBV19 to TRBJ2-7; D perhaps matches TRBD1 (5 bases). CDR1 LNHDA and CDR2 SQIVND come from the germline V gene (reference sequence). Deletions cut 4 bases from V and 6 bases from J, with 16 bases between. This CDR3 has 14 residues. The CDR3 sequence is CASSTPGKDSEQYF. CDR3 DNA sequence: TGTGCCAGTAGTACCCCAGGGAAAGATTCCGAGCAGTACTTC. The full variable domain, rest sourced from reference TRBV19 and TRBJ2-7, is DGGITQSPKYLFRKEGQNVTLSCEQNLNHDAMYWYRQDPGQGLRLIYYSQIVNDFQKGDIAEGYSVSREKKESFPLTVTSAQKNPTAFYLCASSTPGKDSEQYFGPGTRLTVT.

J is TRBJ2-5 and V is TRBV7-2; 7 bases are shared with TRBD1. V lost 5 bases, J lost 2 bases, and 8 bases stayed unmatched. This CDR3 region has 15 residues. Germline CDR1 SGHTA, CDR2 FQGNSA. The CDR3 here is CASSNSRDSQETQYF. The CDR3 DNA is TGTGCCAGCAGCAACAGCCGGGACAGTCAAGAGACCCAGTACTTC.

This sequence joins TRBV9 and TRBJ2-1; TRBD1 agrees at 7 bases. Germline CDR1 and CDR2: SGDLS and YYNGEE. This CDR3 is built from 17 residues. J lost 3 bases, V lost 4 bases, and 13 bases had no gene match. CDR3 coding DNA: TGTGCCAGCAGCCCCCTTGGTGAGGGGGCGCGCTACAATGAGCAGTTCTTC. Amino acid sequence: CASSPLGEGARYNEQFF.

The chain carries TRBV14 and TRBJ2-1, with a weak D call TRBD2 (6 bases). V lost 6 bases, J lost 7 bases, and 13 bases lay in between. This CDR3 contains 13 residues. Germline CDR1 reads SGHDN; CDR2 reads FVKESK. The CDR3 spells CASRPFGGNEQFF. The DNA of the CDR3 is TGTGCCAGCAGGCCCTTCGGGGGAAATGAGCAGTTCTTC.

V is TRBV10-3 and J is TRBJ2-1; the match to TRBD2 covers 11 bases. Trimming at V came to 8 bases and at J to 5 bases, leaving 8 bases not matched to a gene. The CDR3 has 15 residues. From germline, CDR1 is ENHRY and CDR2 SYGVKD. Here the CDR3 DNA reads TGTGCCATCTTGGCTAGCGGGGGGAAGAACAATGAGCAGTTCTTC. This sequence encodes CAILASGGKNNEQFF.

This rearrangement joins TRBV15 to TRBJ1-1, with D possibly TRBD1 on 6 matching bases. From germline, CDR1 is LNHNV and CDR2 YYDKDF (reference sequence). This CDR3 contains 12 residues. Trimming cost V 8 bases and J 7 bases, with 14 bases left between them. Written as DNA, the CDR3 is TGTGCCACCCGCGTCGCAGGGGATGAAGCTTTCTTT. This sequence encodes CATRVAGDEAFF.

This chain's CDR3 is CASSQDSGGRTGYTF. In nucleotides, the CDR3 is TGCGCCAGCAGCCAAGATAGTGGGGGGAGGACGGGCTACACCTTC. This sequence joins TRBV4-3 and TRBJ1-2; D possibly corresponds to TRBD1 (5 bases). V lost 0 bases and J 8 bases, leaving 16 bases between the germline ends. Germline V gene data show CDR1 as LGHNA and CDR2 as YSLEER. This CDR3 spans 15 amino acids.

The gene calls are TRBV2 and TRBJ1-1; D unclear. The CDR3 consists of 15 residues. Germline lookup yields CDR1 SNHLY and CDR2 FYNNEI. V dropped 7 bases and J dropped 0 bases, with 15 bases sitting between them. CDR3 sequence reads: CASKGGTRMNTEAFF. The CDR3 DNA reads TGTGCCAGCAAGGGAGGCACCCGCATGAACACTGAAGCTTTCTTT.

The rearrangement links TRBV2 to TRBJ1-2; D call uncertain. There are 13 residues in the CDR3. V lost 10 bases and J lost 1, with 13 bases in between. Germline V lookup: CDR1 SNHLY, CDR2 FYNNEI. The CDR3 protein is CATRDFLNYGYTF. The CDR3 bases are TGTGCCACCCGGGATTTTCTTAACTATGGCTACACCTTC. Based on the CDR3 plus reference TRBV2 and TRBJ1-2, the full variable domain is EPEVTQTPSHQVTQMGQEVILRCVPISNHLYFYWYRQILGQKVEFLVSFYNNEISEKSEIFDDQFSVERPDGSNFTLKIRSTKLEDSAMYFCATRDFLNYGYTFGSGTRLTVV.

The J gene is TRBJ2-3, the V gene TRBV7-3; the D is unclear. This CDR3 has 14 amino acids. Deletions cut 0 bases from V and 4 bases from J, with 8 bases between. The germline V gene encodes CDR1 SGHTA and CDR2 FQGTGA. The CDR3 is CASSLTGSPDTQYF. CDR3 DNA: TGTGCCAGCAGCTTAACGGGGTCCCCAGATACGCAGTATTTT.

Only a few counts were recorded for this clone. The CDR3 region is CASSKGQGAGNTIYF. The CDR3 nucleotides read TGTGCCAGCAGCAAGGGACAGGGGGCTGGAAACACCATATATTTT. The chain recombines TRBV7-6 with TRBJ1-3; 11 nucleotides align to TRBD1. From germline, CDR1 is SGHVS and CDR2 FNYEAQ. V lost 5 bases to trimming and J lost 2 bases; unmatched junction nucleotides: 2. CDR3 length equals 15 residues.

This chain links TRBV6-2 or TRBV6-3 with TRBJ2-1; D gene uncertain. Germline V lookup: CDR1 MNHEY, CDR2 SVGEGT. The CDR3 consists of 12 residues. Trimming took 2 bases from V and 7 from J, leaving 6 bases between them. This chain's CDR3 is CASSYARNEQFF. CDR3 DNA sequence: TGTGCCAGCAGTTACGCCAGAAATGAGCAGTTCTTC.

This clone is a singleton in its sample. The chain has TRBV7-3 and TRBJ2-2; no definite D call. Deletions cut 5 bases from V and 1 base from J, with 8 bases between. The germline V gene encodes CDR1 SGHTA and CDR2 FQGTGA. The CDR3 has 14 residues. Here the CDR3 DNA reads TGTGCCAGCAGCCTTTATAGGAACACCGGGGAGCTGTTTTTT. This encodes CASSLYRNTGELFF.

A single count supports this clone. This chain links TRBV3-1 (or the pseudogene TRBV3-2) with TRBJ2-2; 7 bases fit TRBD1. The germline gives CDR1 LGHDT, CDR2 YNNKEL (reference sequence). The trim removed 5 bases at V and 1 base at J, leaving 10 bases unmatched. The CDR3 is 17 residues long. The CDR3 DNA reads TGTGCCAGCAGCACTCGATCGGGACAGCTGAACACCGGGGAGCTGTTTTTT. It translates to CASSTRSGQLNTGELFF.

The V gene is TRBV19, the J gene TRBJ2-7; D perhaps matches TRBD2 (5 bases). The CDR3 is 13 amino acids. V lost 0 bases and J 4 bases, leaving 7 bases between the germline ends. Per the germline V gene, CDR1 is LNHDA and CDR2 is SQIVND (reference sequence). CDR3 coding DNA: TGTGCCAGTAGTATAGATAGGGAGTACGAGCAGTACTTC. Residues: CASSIDREYEQYF.

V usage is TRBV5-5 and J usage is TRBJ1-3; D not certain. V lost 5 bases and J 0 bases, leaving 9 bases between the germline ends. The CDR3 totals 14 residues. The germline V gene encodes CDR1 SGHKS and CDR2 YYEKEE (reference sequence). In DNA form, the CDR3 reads TGTGCCAGCAGTATCTGGACCTCTGGAAACACCATATATTTT. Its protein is CASSIWTSGNTIYF.

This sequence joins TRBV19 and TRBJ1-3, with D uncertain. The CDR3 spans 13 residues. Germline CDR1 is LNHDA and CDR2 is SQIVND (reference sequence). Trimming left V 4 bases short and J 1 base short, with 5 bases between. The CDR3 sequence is CASSTGSGNTIYF. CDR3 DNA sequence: TGTGCCAGTAGTACGGGTTCTGGAAACACCATATATTTT.

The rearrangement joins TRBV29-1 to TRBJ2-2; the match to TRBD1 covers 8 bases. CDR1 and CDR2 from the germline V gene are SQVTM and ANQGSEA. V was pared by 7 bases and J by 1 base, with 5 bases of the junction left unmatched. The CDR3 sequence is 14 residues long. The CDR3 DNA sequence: TGCAGCGCGCGGGGACAGGTGAACACCGGGGAGCTGTTTTTT. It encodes CSARGQVNTGELFF.